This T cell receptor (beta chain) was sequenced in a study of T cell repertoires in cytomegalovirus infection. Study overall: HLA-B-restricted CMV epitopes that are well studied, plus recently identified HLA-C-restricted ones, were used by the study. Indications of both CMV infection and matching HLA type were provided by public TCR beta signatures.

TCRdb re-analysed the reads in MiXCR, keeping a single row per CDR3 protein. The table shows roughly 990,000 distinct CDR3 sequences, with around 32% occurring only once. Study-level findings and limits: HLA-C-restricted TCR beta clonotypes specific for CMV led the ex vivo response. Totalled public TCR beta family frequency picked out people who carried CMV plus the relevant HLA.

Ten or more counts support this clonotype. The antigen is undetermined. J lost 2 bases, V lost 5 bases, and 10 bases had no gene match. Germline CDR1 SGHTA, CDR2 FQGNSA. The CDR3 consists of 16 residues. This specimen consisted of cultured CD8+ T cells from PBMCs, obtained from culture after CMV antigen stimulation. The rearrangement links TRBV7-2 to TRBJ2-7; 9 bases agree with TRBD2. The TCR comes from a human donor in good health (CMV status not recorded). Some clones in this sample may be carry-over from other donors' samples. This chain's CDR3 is CASSVYSGGPAYEQYF. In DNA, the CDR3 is TGTGCCAGCAGCGTCTATAGCGGGGGACCCGCCTACGAGCAGTACTTC.